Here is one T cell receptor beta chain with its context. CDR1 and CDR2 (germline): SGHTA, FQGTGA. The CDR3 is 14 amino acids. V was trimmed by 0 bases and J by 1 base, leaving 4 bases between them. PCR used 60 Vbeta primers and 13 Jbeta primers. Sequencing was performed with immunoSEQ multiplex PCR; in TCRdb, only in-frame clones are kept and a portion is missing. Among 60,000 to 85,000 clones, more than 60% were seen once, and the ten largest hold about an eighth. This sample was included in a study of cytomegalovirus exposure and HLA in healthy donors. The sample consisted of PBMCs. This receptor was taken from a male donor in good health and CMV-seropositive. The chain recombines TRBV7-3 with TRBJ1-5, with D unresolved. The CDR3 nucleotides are TGTGCCAGCAGCTTAACGGGCAGCAATCAGCCCCAGCATTTT. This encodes CASSLTGSNQPQHF.